The T cell receptor (beta chain) described here comes from a study of blood T cell repertoires in COVID-19. Study-wide context: Acute and convalescent COVID-19 samples came from the United States, Italy and Spain. The cDNA or gDNA used as material had been derived from T cells, B-cell-depleted T cells, or PBMCs.

Original methodology: By means of reference gene primer amplification, nucleated cell counts were estimated. Produced via immunoSEQ multiplex PCR; TCRdb's table is partial and in-frame only. V and J calls and clone size come straight from that table; D and trimming were deduced from the DNA. The table lists hundreds of thousands of clones, 88% of them singletons. Germline V CDR1 and CDR2: SNHLY, FYNNEI. V shed 6 bases, J shed 4 bases, and the junction held 16 bases outside the gene matches. CDR3 length: 18 amino acids. Sequencing was performed on peripheral blood. The rearrangement uses TRBV2 and TRBJ1-5; TRBD1 aligns across 9 bases. This TCR came from a human donor in a cohort sampled during active COVID-19. The CDR3 reads CASRGVPGQGGGNQPQHF. In DNA, the CDR3 is TGTGCCAGCAGGGGAGTCCCGGGACAGGGCGGGGGGAATCAGCCCCAGCATTTT.